Each of the 31 T cell receptor beta chains below was sequenced from the same sample in a study of blood T cell repertoires in COVID-19. Data came from immunoSEQ multiplex PCR; TCRdb stores just in-frame clones and leaves some out. The table records a few hundred thousand clones, 75% to 95% of them present only once. Sequences were obtained from peripheral blood. The receptor source for this set is a person aged 18 to 35 with COVID-19, enrolled during active disease.

The rearrangement uses TRBV7-2 and TRBJ1-5; no reliable D call. Germline CDR1 reads SGHTA; CDR2 reads FQGNSA. Trimming cost V 4 bases and J 1 base, with 5 bases left between them. The length of the CDR3 is 13 residues. The CDR3 here is CASSSQSNQPQHF. CDR3 coding DNA: TGTGCCAGCAGCTCACAAAGCAATCAGCCCCAGCATTTT.

CDR3 sequence reads: CASSENRGNTIYF. The CDR3 nucleotides read TGTGCCAGCAGTGAAAATAGAGGAAACACCATATATTTT. V and J are TRBV6-1 and TRBJ1-3, with D uncertain. Deletions cut 2 bases from V and 4 bases from J, with 6 bases between. The CDR3 runs to 13 residues. Germline-derived CDR1 and CDR2 are MNHNS and SASEGT.

This chain joins TRBV14 and TRBJ2-4; 7 bases fit TRBD1. The CDR3 loop spans 14 amino acids. Germline lookup yields CDR1 SGHDN and CDR2 FVKESK. V trimming: 5 bases; J trimming: 8 bases; junction bases outside the gene matches: 9. The DNA of the CDR3 is TGTGCCAGCAGCTCACGACAGGGTCGGGACATTCAGTACTTC. Residues: CASSSRQGRDIQYF.

The V call is TRBV5-4, the J call TRBJ2-2; 10 positions match TRBD1. There are 15 residues in the CDR3. V was clipped by 0 bases and J by 4 bases; unmatched bases: 0. Germline V gene data show CDR1 as SGHNT and CDR2 as YYREEE (reference sequence). CDR3 sequence: CASSLGTGGTGELFF. CDR3 nucleotides: TGTGCCAGCAGCTTGGGGACAGGGGGCACCGGGGAGCTGTTTTTT.

V and J are TRBV6-2 or TRBV6-3 and TRBJ1-3; D ambiguous. CDR3 size: 15 residues. Germline CDR1 reads MNHEY; CDR2 reads SVGEGT. V was clipped by 6 bases and J by 0 bases, with 12 bases between them. The CDR3 region is CASSSPSSSGNTIYF. CDR3 DNA sequence: TGTGCCAGCAGCTCCCCTTCCAGCTCTGGAAACACCATATATTTT.

This chain uses TRBV7-2 with TRBJ2-5; 7 bases map to TRBD2. Trimming removed 3 bases from V and 5 bases from J; junction bases left unmatched: 3. The CDR3 is 13 residues long. CDR1 and CDR2 from the germline V gene are SGHTA and FQGNSA. The CDR3 DNA reads as TGTGCCAGCAGCTTCCTTAGCGGGGAGACCCAGTACTTC. It encodes CASSFLSGETQYF.

The chain couples TRBV7-9 to TRBJ2-5; TRBD1 matches 7 bases. The V and J ends lost 5 bases and 3 bases, in that order; junction bases with no gene match: 9. Germline CDR1 SEHNR, CDR2 FQNEAQ (reference sequence). The CDR3 has 15 amino acids. CDR3 residues: CASSTPTGWEETQYF. CDR3 nucleotide sequence: TGTGCCAGCAGCACACCGACAGGGTGGGAAGAGACCCAGTACTTC.

The CDR3 DNA reads as TGTGCCAGCAGCTTGGACAGCGCCACAGGGAACACCATATATTTT. Its protein product is CASSLDSATGNTIYF. The chain joins TRBV5-5 to TRBJ1-3; possible D gene TRBD1, 6 bases. The CDR3 loop spans 15 amino acids. Between the trimmed V and J ends, which lost 0 bases and 7 bases, there was a span of 14 bases. CDR1 SGHKS and CDR2 YYEKEE come from the germline V gene (reference sequence).

This chain links TRBV19 with TRBJ1-3; possibly TRBD1 for D (5 bases). The V end lost 9 bases, the J end lost 4 bases, and 10 bases lay between the germline ends. This CDR3 has 12 residues. Germline V gene lookup returns CDR1 LNHDA and CDR2 SQIVND (reference sequence). The CDR3 DNA sequence: TGTGCCAGCGGACAATTCGGAAACACCATATATTTT. It encodes CASGQFGNTIYF.

This rearrangement joins TRBV6-2 or TRBV6-3 to TRBJ2-1; TRBD1 might be the D (5 bases). CDR1 and CDR2 from the germline V gene are MNHEY and SVGEGT. This CDR3 contains 18 residues. Trimming removed 4 bases from V and 0 bases from J, with 19 bases in between. The CDR3 sequence is CASSWILGELSSYNEQFF. The CDR3 DNA reads as TGTGCCAGCAGTTGGATTCTAGGGGAATTAAGCTCCTACAATGAGCAGTTCTTC.

This chain joins TRBV6-5 and TRBJ1-2; the D gene is possibly TRBD1 (5 bases). With 0 bases removed from V and 7 bases from J, the gap between germline ends came to 6 bases. The germline gives CDR1 MNHEY, CDR2 SVGAGI. There are 12 residues in the CDR3. The CDR3 bases are TGTGCCAGCAGTTACTCCGGGGGTGGCTACACCTTC. Protein product: CASSYSGGGYTF.

The rearrangement joins TRBV24-1 to TRBJ2-3; tentatively, D is TRBD2 (5 bases). The CDR3 consists of 13 residues. Trimming shortened V by 4 bases and J by 6 bases, and 10 bases separated the two germline ends. Germline CDR1 is KGHDR and CDR2 is SFDVKD. CDR3 nucleotide sequence: TGTGCCACCAGTGAATCCGGACTTGATACGCAGTATTTT. This translates into CATSESGLDTQYF.

J is TRBJ2-2 and V is TRBV28; the D gene is possibly TRBD2 (6 bases). The CDR3 has 15 residues. The V gene lost 3 bases and the J gene lost 3 bases, with 11 bases spanning the gap. From germline, CDR1 is MDHEN and CDR2 SYDVKM. The CDR3 nucleotides are TGTGCCAGCAGTTTTACTGGGGGGTACACCGGGGAGCTGTTTTTT. Residues: CASSFTGGYTGELFF. The full variable domain, with the rest looked up from reference TRBV28 and TRBJ2-2, is DVKVTQSSRYLVKRTGEKVFLECVQDMDHENMFWYRQDPGLGLRLIYFSYDVKMKEKGDIPEGYSVSREKKERFSLILESASTNQTSMYLCASSFTGGYTGELFFGEGSRLTVL.

The chain has TRBV11-2 and TRBJ1-5, with no clear D. The germline V gene has CDR1 SGHAT and CDR2 FQNNGV. Trimming left V 6 bases short and J 5 bases short, with 11 bases between. This CDR3 is 13 amino acids long. The chain's CDR3 is CASSIVGDQPQHF. For the CDR3, the DNA is TGTGCCAGCAGTATAGTGGGAGATCAGCCCCAGCATTTT.

This clone was detected only a few times. The V gene is TRBV13, the J gene TRBJ1-6; D unclear. This CDR3 is 13 amino acids long. Germline values: CDR1 PRHDT, CDR2 FYEKMQ (reference sequence). The V end lost 2 bases, the J end lost 6 bases, and 5 bases lay between the germline ends. CDR3 DNA: TGTGCCAGCAGCTTATCTTCTAATTCACCCCTCCACTTT. Its translation: CASSLSSNSPLHF. The variable domain in full, with the rest retrieved from reference TRBV13 and TRBJ1-6, is AAGVIQSPRHLIKEKRETATLKCYPIPRHDTVYWYQQGPGQDPQFLISFYEKMQSDKGSIPDRFSAQQFSDYHSELNMSSLELGDSALYFCASSLSSNSPLHFGNGTRLTVT.

V is TRBV19 and J is TRBJ2-2, with no clear D. V was trimmed by 8 bases and J by 7 bases, leaving 8 bases between them. Germline loops: CDR1 LNHDA, CDR2 SQIVND (reference sequence). The CDR3 sequence is 11 residues long. Here the CDR3 reads CASLSGGELFF. CDR3 DNA: TGTGCCAGTCTTTCCGGCGGGGAGCTGTTTTTT.

The chain links TRBV4-2 to TRBJ2-2; 7 bases line up with TRBD2. V was pared by 1 base and J by 7 bases, with 3 bases of the junction left unmatched. The CDR3 extends over 14 amino acids. The V gene's germline CDR1 is LGHNA and CDR2 YNFKEQ. The CDR3 DNA is TGTGCCAGCAGCCAAGGACTAGCTATCGGGGAGCTGTTTTTT. Residues: CASSQGLAIGELFF.

The chain is built from TRBV5-6 and TRBJ1-1; 7 bases match TRBD1. The trim removed 4 bases at V and 1 base at J, leaving 4 bases unmatched. The CDR3 is 14 amino acids. Looked up from germline, CDR1 is SGHDT and CDR2 is YYEEEE. CDR3 nucleotides: TGTGCCAGCAGCCTAGGGACAGCGAACACTGAAGCTTTCTTT. Translating it yields CASSLGTANTEAFF.

This chain joins TRBV5-1 and TRBJ1-1, with TRBD1 matching over 8 bases. Unmatched junction bases numbered 4, after V lost 4 bases and J lost 5 bases. The germline V gene encodes CDR1 SGHRS and CDR2 YFSETQ. The CDR3 runs 13 residues. CDR3 DNA: TGCGCCAGCAGCACAAGACAGGGGACTGAAGCTTTCTTT. Protein product: CASSTRQGTEAFF.

The CDR3 bases are TGTGCCAGCAGTGATAGGGACAGGGAAACCCGAAGGTACTTC. Translated, it gives CASSDRDRETRRYF. The chain couples TRBV2 to TRBJ2-7; TRBD1 agrees at 9 bases. The germline CDR1 and CDR2 sequences are SNHLY and FYNNEI. V trimming: 3 bases; J trimming: 12 bases; junction bases outside the gene matches: 12. The CDR3 has 14 amino acids.

The V call is TRBV5-1, the J call TRBJ1-4; TRBD1 aligns across 7 bases. J gave up 4 bases and V 4 bases, and 10 bases lay outside the gene matches. Looked up from germline, CDR1 is SGHRS and CDR2 is YFSETQ. The CDR3 contains 16 residues. The CDR3 nucleotides are TGCGCCAGCAGCCTGGGTCAGGGGGGCTATAATGAAAAACTGTTTTTT. Translation: CASSLGQGGYNEKLFF.

V gene TRBV24-1 combines with J gene TRBJ1-4; 10 bases map to TRBD1. The CDR3 extends over 14 amino acids. V dropped 4 bases and J dropped 8; count of bases not matched to a gene: 3. From germline, CDR1 is KGHDR and CDR2 SFDVKD. The chain's CDR3 is CATSEGQGSEKLFF. Here the CDR3 DNA reads TGTGCCACCAGTGAGGGACAGGGGAGCGAAAAACTGTTTTTT.

The V gene is TRBV5-6, the J gene TRBJ2-5; possible D gene TRBD2, 6 bases. The CDR3 runs 13 residues. V shed 4 bases and J shed 6 bases, with 13 bases lying between them. In germline, CDR1 is SGHDT, CDR2 YYEEEE. CDR3 protein: CASSPPGVKTQYF. CDR3 nucleotides: TGTGCCAGCAGCCCCCCGGGGGTAAAGACCCAGTACTTC.

V and J are TRBV25-1 and TRBJ1-5; D possibly corresponds to TRBD1 (5 bases). V was clipped by 2 bases and J by 3 bases, with 17 bases between them. CDR1 and CDR2 from the germline V gene are MGHDK and SYGVNS. The CDR3 has 17 residues. CDR3 coding DNA: TGTGCCAGCAGTGAAGCAACACAGGAATTTAACAATCAGCCCCAGCATTTT. It encodes CASSEATQEFNNQPQHF.

This chain connects TRBV19 to TRBJ1-3; a weak D match, TRBD1 (5 bases). Trimming took 6 bases from V and 0 from J, leaving 12 bases between them. CDR3 length: 15 amino acids. The germline V gene encodes CDR1 LNHDA and CDR2 SQIVND (reference sequence). CDR3 amino acids: CASRPWTISGNTIYF. CDR3 nucleotides: TGTGCCAGTAGACCCTGGACAATCTCTGGAAACACCATATATTTT.

This chain connects TRBV11-2 to TRBJ1-2; D is possibly TRBD1 (6 bases). The V gene's germline CDR1 is SGHAT and CDR2 FQNNGV. Trimming left V 2 bases short and J 6 bases short, with 16 bases between. This CDR3 is built from 15 residues. CDR3 protein: CASSLFGQGINGYTF. CDR3 DNA sequence: TGTGCCAGCAGCTTATTTGGCCAGGGGATTAATGGCTACACCTTC.

The chain joins TRBV5-1 to TRBJ1-6, with TRBD1 matching 7 bases. J lost 7 bases, V lost 7 bases, and 5 bases had no gene match. Per the germline V gene, CDR1 is SGHRS and CDR2 is YFSETQ. The CDR3 consists of 13 residues. The CDR3 DNA follows: TGCGCCAGCCGGGACAGAGACAATTCACCCCTCCACTTT. Translation: CASRDRDNSPLHF.

V usage is TRBV9 and J usage is TRBJ2-5; 10 nucleotides align to TRBD1. The ends lost 5 bases at V and 2 bases at J; junction bases unmatched: 6. Germline V lookup: CDR1 SGDLS, CDR2 YYNGEE. The CDR3 is 15 residues long. The CDR3 DNA sequence: TGTGCCAGCAGTCCAGGACAGGGGGGTCAAGAGACCCAGTACTTC. Its protein is CASSPGQGGQETQYF.

The gene calls are TRBV15 and TRBJ2-7; D might be TRBD2 (6 bases). Germline loops: CDR1 LNHNV, CDR2 YYDKDF (reference sequence). The CDR3 has 12 residues. The V and J ends lost 0 bases and 9 bases respectively, with 9 bases between them. The DNA for the CDR3 is TGTGCCACCAGCAGAGATCGGGGAGGGCAGTACTTC. It specifies CATSRDRGGQYF.

This chain links TRBV14 with TRBJ2-7; 9 bases align to TRBD1. This CDR3 is built from 16 residues. V lost 4 bases, J lost 5 bases, and 12 bases stayed unmatched. Germline V lookup: CDR1 SGHDN, CDR2 FVKESK. The CDR3 spells CASSPQPGTGLDEQYF. CDR3 DNA sequence: TGTGCCAGCAGCCCCCAACCGGGGACAGGGCTCGACGAGCAGTACTTC. Combining the CDR3 with reference TRBV14 and TRBJ2-7 gives the whole variable domain EAGVTQFPSHSVIEKGQTVTLRCDPISGHDNLYWYRRVMGKEIKFLLHFVKESKQDESGMPNNRFLAERTGGTYSTLKVQPAELEDSGVYFCASSPQPGTGLDEQYFGPGTRLTVT.

This chain uses TRBV6-5 with TRBJ1-5, with 7 bases aligning to TRBD1. Germline CDR1 reads MNHEY; CDR2 reads SVGAGI. The length of the CDR3 is 13 residues. J was trimmed by 7 bases and V by 6 bases; bases with no gene match: 6. This CDR3 is CASRMTGIQPQHF. The CDR3 DNA is TGTGCCAGCAGGATGACAGGGATCCAGCCCCAGCATTTT.